This record concerns one TCR beta chain sequence. Germline values: CDR1 MDHEN, CDR2 SYDVKM. The V segment lost 5 bases and the J segment 4 bases; nucleotides outside the gene matches: 7. The CDR3 runs to 15 residues. This entry comes from a study of control samples from healthy donors and cancer patients. Here immunoSEQ multiplex PCR was the method, and the copy in TCRdb shows in-frame clones only, minus some. The table has 400,000 to 450,000 clones, around nine tenths seen once. This rearrangement joins TRBV28 to TRBJ1-2; 10 bases are a match to TRBD1. The sample taken for sequencing was PBMCs. The source of this sequence is a middle-aged man with head and neck cancer. The CDR3 loop is CASSLRQGAAYGYTF. CDR3 DNA sequence: TGTGCCAGCAGTCTGAGACAGGGGGCGGCCTATGGCTACACCTTC.